These 6 T cell receptor beta chains were sequenced from one sample in a study of regulatory T cells in long-lasting Graves disease. In building TCR beta libraries, iRepertoire HTBI primers were used together with Arm-PCR of CDR3 regions. TCRdb analysed the multiplex PCR reads with MiXCR anew, one entry per CDR3 protein. The sample lists hundreds of thousands of distinct CDR3 sequences; about 15% were seen once. Noted time point: newly diagnosed GD, antithyroid drugs for less than 3 months. RNA isolated from PBMCs was used to make the TCR library. These sequences were also reported in another study, on T cells in Graves' hyperthyroidism and ophthalmopathy.

The sample here was peripheral blood mononuclear cells (PBMCs), taken at new diagnosis, from a patient treated with antithyroid drugs. The receptors were gathered from a woman aged 40 to 50 with Graves disease.

This clonotype showed up many times. V usage is TRBV24-1 and J usage is TRBJ2-3, with 8 positions matching TRBD2. This CDR3 has 16 amino acids. V shed 3 bases, J shed 7 bases, and the junction held 11 bases outside the gene matches. Germline V gene data show CDR1 as KGHDR and CDR2 as SFDVKD. The CDR3 loop reads CATSDAVAGYLNTQYF. CDR3 in DNA: TGTGCCACCAGTGATGCGGTAGCGGGATATCTCAATACGCAGTATTTT.

This clonotype has more than one count but fewer than ten. A much bigger clone sits one base away, suggesting this may be a read error. V is TRBV12-3 or TRBV12-4 and J is TRBJ2-5, with TRBD2 as a possible D gene (6 bases). V dropped 6 bases and J dropped 5 bases, with 19 bases sitting between them. The CDR3 length is 15 residues. The CDR3 nucleotides read TGTGCCAGCAGGCCCTCCCCGGGAGCGGGTGAGACCCAGTACTTC. As protein: CASRPSPGAGETQYF.

The CDR3 DNA follows: TGTGCCAGTAGAGACGGGACAGCCCAATCCTACAATGAGCAGTTCTTC. This codes for CASRDGTAQSYNEQFF. The J gene is TRBJ2-1, the V gene TRBV19, with 7 bases aligning to TRBD1. Per germline, CDR1 LNHDA and CDR2 SQIVND (reference sequence). The CDR3 is 16 amino acids. Trimming removed 6 bases from V and 1 base from J; junction bases left unmatched: 9.

This clonotype showed up just a few times. The chain combines TRBV28 with TRBJ2-7; 8 bases line up with TRBD1. In germline, CDR1 is MDHEN, CDR2 SYDVKM. V dropped 5 bases and J dropped 7; count of bases not matched to a gene: 13. The CDR3 is 15 amino acids. DNA for the CDR3: TGTGCCAGCAGTCCTATCCCGGACAGGGTGGGGGAGCAGTACTTC. The encoded protein is CASSPIPDRVGEQYF.

This clonotype has a count of ten or more. This sequence joins TRBV12-3 or TRBV12-4 and TRBJ2-5, with D uncertain. V lost 4 bases to trimming and J lost 5 bases, with 14 bases between them. This CDR3 contains 14 residues. The CDR3 loop reads CASSSPWVLETQYF. The CDR3, as DNA: TGTGCCAGCAGTTCACCTTGGGTCTTGGAGACCCAGTACTTC.

This clonotype was detected many times. The chain recombines TRBV3-1 with TRBJ1-1; 10 nucleotides line up with TRBD1. Germline loops: CDR1 LGHDT, CDR2 YNNKEL (reference sequence). V gave up 4 bases and J gave up 1 base; unmatched junction bases: 3. This CDR3 comprises 15 residues. The CDR3: CASSPWDRGNTEAFF. CDR3 DNA: TGTGCCAGCAGCCCATGGGACAGGGGGAACACTGAAGCTTTCTTT.